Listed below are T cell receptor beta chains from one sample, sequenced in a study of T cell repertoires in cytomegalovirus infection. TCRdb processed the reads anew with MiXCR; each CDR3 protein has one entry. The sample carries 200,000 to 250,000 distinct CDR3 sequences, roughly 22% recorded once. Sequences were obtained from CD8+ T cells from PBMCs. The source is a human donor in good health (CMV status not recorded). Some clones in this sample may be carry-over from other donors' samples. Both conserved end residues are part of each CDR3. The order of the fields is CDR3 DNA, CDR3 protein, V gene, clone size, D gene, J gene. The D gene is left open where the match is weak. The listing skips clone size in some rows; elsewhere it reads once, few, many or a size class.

DNA: TGTGCCAGCAGCTTAGACCTCAGGGACGTCACTGAAGCTTTCTTT
CDR3: CASSLDLRDVTEAFF
V: TRBV7-8
size: few
D: NA
J: TRBJ1-1

DNA: TGTGCCAGCAGTCCTGGGACAGGGGGAAACACCATATATTTT
CDR3: CASSPGTGGNTIYF
V: TRBV25-1
size: NA
D: TRBD1
J: TRBJ1-3

DNA: TGTGCCAGCAGCCCTCCTGTTGGAGCGAATTCACCCCTCCACTTT
CDR3: CASSPPVGANSPLHF
V: TRBV7-6
size: NA
D: NA
J: TRBJ1-6

DNA: TGTGCCAGCAGCTTAGGGGGGGACACACGGGTCCAGGCCCAGCATTTT
CDR3: CASSLGGDTRVQAQHF
V: TRBV7-2
size: many
D: NA
J: TRBJ1-5

DNA: TGTGCCAGCAGTCCCCAGGGGGGATACACAGATACGCAGTATTTT
CDR3: CASSPQGGYTDTQYF
V: TRBV12-3/TRBV12-4
size: NA
D: NA
J: TRBJ2-3

DNA: TGCAGCGTTTCCAGCGGGGGGGCCTACGAGCAGTACTTC
CDR3: CSVSSGGAYEQYF
V: TRBV29-1
size: few
D: TRBD2
J: TRBJ2-7

DNA: TGCGCCAGCAGCCAAATCCCAGGGGGATCCTACGAGCAGTACTTC
CDR3: CASSQIPGGSYEQYF
V: TRBV4-1
size: many
D: TRBD1
J: TRBJ2-7

DNA: TGCGCCAGCAGCGCCTTCACTAGCGGGGGAGACACCGGGGAGCTGTTTTTT
CDR3: CASSAFTSGGDTGELFF
V: TRBV5-1
size: NA
D: TRBD2
J: TRBJ2-2

DNA: TGTGCCAGCGGGGGTAGGACATCCTACGAGCAGTACTTC
CDR3: CASGGRTSYEQYF
V: TRBV2
size: NA
D: NA
J: TRBJ2-7

DNA: TGTGCCAGCAGCCAAGATAGGGGATGGAACTATGGCTACACCTTC
CDR3: CASSQDRGWNYGYTF
V: TRBV14
size: few
D: NA
J: TRBJ1-2

DNA: TGTGCCATCAGTGAGACGAACACCGGGGAGCTGTTTTTT
CDR3: CAISETNTGELFF
V: TRBV10-3
size: many
D: NA
J: TRBJ2-2

DNA: TGTGCCAGCAGTCCCGGGCCAGATTACTATGGCTACACCTTC
CDR3: CASSPGPDYYGYTF
V: TRBV12-3/TRBV12-4
size: many
D: NA
J: TRBJ1-2

DNA: TGTGCCAGCAGCTTAGAAGGGACAGGGTACGGAGCTTTCTTT
CDR3: CASSLEGTGYGAFF
V: TRBV11-2
size: many
D: TRBD1
J: TRBJ1-1

DNA: TGTGCCAGCAGTCCATACCCCCTGCGGGGGGACTTCTACAATGAGCAGTTCTTC
CDR3: CASSPYPLRGDFYNEQFF
V: TRBV7-9
size: NA
D: TRBD2
J: TRBJ2-1

DNA: TGTGCCGGGACAGGGAGCTCCTACGAGCAGTACTTC
CDR3: CAGTGSSYEQYF
V: TRBV6-1
size: medium-sized
D: TRBD1
J: TRBJ2-7

DNA: TGCGCCAGCAGCCAAGCGAGGCAGGGGTACACTGAAGCTTTCTTT
CDR3: CASSQARQGYTEAFF
V: TRBV4-1
size: many
D: NA
J: TRBJ1-1

DNA: TGTGCCAGCAGCTTATACCAGGGGGGGGCCGGAGAGACCCAGTACTTC
CDR3: CASSLYQGGAGETQYF
V: TRBV11-2
size: many
D: NA
J: TRBJ2-5

DNA: TGTGCCAGCAGCCAGACAGTAACCTATGGCTACACCTTC
CDR3: CASSQTVTYGYTF
V: TRBV28
size: NA
D: NA
J: TRBJ1-2

DNA: TGTGCCAGCATGCGGGTGGAGGGTCAGCCCCAGCATTTT
CDR3: CASMRVEGQPQHF
V: TRBV14
size: NA
D: NA
J: TRBJ1-5

DNA: TGTGCCAGCAGTTTTAACGACTATAATTCACCCCTCCACTTT
CDR3: CASSFNDYNSPLHF
V: TRBV12-3/TRBV12-4
size: few
D: NA
J: TRBJ1-6

DNA: TGTGCCAGCAGTTACTCGACAGGCATACAAGAGACCCAGTACTTC
CDR3: CASSYSTGIQETQYF
V: TRBV6-5
size: NA
D: NA
J: TRBJ2-5

DNA: TGTGCCAGCAGTGGCCCCCGCCGCCCTGAAGCTTTCTTT
CDR3: CASSGPRRPEAFF
V: TRBV2
size: NA
D: NA
J: TRBJ1-1

DNA: TGTGCCAGCAGCCCACGCGATGGGGGCCGAACAGATACGCAGTATTTT
CDR3: CASSPRDGGRTDTQYF
V: TRBV7-9
size: NA
D: NA
J: TRBJ2-3

DNA: TGTGCCAGCAGTTTAAAGGGGCCCCTCTCCTATAATTCACCCCTCCACTTT
CDR3: CASSLKGPLSYNSPLHF
V: TRBV28
size: few
D: NA
J: TRBJ1-6

DNA: TGCGCCAGCAGCCGAGTAGGGGACAGCAACCACAATGAGCAGTTCTTC
CDR3: CASSRVGDSNHNEQFF
V: TRBV5-1
size: few
D: TRBD1
J: TRBJ2-1

DNA: TGTGCTAGTGGTTCGTGGACGGCGGGCTACACCTTC
CDR3: CASGSWTAGYTF
V: TRBV12-5
size: NA
D: NA
J: TRBJ1-2

DNA: TGTGCCAGCAGCTCGGCCAGGAACAATCAGCCCCAGCATTTT
CDR3: CASSSARNNQPQHF
V: TRBV5-5
size: NA
D: NA
J: TRBJ1-5

DNA: TGCGCCAGCAGCCTCAGGGGGCCATTCACTGAAGCTTTCTTT
CDR3: CASSLRGPFTEAFF
V: TRBV5-1
size: NA
D: TRBD1
J: TRBJ1-1

DNA: TGCAGTGTAAGGCCCCGGGACAATGAGCAGTTCTTC
CDR3: CSVRPRDNEQFF
V: TRBV20-1
size: many
D: NA
J: TRBJ2-1

DNA: TGTGCCAGCAGCCTGGGCGGGGGGGCCCTGGAGACCCAGTACTTC
CDR3: CASSLGGGALETQYF
V: TRBV11-2
size: few
D: TRBD2
J: TRBJ2-5

DNA: TGTGCCAGCAGCCCTACTAGCGAACCGAACACCGGGGAGCTGTTTTTT
CDR3: CASSPTSEPNTGELFF
V: TRBV7-6
size: many
D: TRBD2
J: TRBJ2-2

DNA: TGTGCCAGCAGCCTATCAGGGCAACCCTACAATGAGCAGTTATTC
CDR3: CASSLSGQPYNEQLF
V: TRBV27
size: NA
D: NA
J: TRBJ2-1

DNA: TGTGCCAGCAGGGGCGGGGGTGCCTACAATGAGCAGTTCTTC
CDR3: CASRGGGAYNEQFF
V: TRBV11-2
size: many
D: TRBD2
J: TRBJ2-1

DNA: TGTGCCAGCAGTACCCTAATGAGCTCCTACAATGAGCAGTTCTTC
CDR3: CASSTLMSSYNEQFF
V: TRBV12-3/TRBV12-4
size: NA
D: NA
J: TRBJ2-1

DNA: TGTGCCAGCAGTAAGGTCGGAGGGACGTCAACTAATGAAAAACTGTTTTTT
CDR3: CASSKVGGTSTNEKLFF
V: TRBV12-3/TRBV12-4
size: few
D: NA
J: TRBJ1-4

DNA: TGTGCCAGCAGCTCCGGCGAGACGGCGAAGACTGGAAACACCATATATTTT
CDR3: CASSSGETAKTGNTIYF
V: TRBV7-9
size: NA
D: NA
J: TRBJ1-3

DNA: TGTGCCAGCACTCCGGGACAGGTTTTTGACGAGCAGTACTTC
CDR3: CASTPGQVFDEQYF
V: TRBV2
size: few
D: TRBD1
J: TRBJ2-7

DNA: TGTGCCAGCAGCGCTCACGCAGGTACCCTCAATGAGCAGTTCTTC
CDR3: CASSAHAGTLNEQFF
V: TRBV11-2
size: many
D: NA
J: TRBJ2-1

DNA: TGTGCCAGCAGTGAAACAGGGCCTAGCACAGATACGCAGTATTTT
CDR3: CASSETGPSTDTQYF
V: TRBV6-1
size: NA
D: NA
J: TRBJ2-3

DNA: TGTGCCAGCGCCCCGGTGGGGAGCAATCAGCCCCAGCATTTT
CDR3: CASAPVGSNQPQHF
V: TRBV27
size: NA
D: NA
J: TRBJ1-5

DNA: TGCAGCGTTGTGTCTCGGGGTGAGCAGTTCTTC
CDR3: CSVVSRGEQFF
V: TRBV29-1
size: NA
D: NA
J: TRBJ2-1

DNA: TGTGCCAGCAGCCTCCGACAGGGCAACTCCTACGAGCAGTACTTC
CDR3: CASSLRQGNSYEQYF
V: TRBV7-8
size: NA
D: TRBD1
J: TRBJ2-7

DNA: TGCGCCAGCAGCCAGGACCGTAACACCGGGGAGCTGTTTTTT
CDR3: CASSQDRNTGELFF
V: TRBV4-1
size: many
D: NA
J: TRBJ2-2

DNA: TGTGCCAGCAACCAGTACCCCACGGGCGGTAATAACTATGGCTACACCTTC
CDR3: CASNQYPTGGNNYGYTF
V: TRBV6-6
size: few
D: NA
J: TRBJ1-2

DNA: TGTGCCAGTGGACTAGCGCAATACACCGGGGAGCTGTTTTTT
CDR3: CASGLAQYTGELFF
V: TRBV19
size: few
D: TRBD2
J: TRBJ2-2

DNA: TGCGCCAGCAGCTTGGTGGAGAACACCATGGGCACTGAAGCTTTCTTT
CDR3: CASSLVENTMGTEAFF
V: TRBV5-1
size: NA
D: NA
J: TRBJ1-1

DNA: TGCAGTGCTAGAGACAGGGTTGATTCCGGGGAGCTGTTTTTT
CDR3: CSARDRVDSGELFF
V: TRBV20-1
size: few
D: NA
J: TRBJ2-2

DNA: TGTGCCAGTAGCGATAACCCCTACAATGAGCATTTCTTC
CDR3: CASSDNPYNEHFF
V: TRBV19
size: NA
D: NA
J: TRBJ2-1

DNA: TGTGCCAGCAGGACGGAGATGGACTATTTTGGCTACACCTTC
CDR3: CASRTEMDYFGYTF
V: TRBV2
size: NA
D: NA
J: TRBJ1-2

DNA: TGTGCCAGCAGCCCGCACGGGAATGAGCAGTTCTTC
CDR3: CASSPHGNEQFF
V: TRBV12-3/TRBV12-4
size: NA
D: NA
J: TRBJ2-1

DNA: TGTGCCAGCAGCTTACGGGTCAGCACAGATACGCAGTATTTT
CDR3: CASSLRVSTDTQYF
V: TRBV28
size: NA
D: NA
J: TRBJ2-3

DNA: TGTGCCAGCAGTGAAGAAAGGGGCTTCTCCTACGAGCAGTACTTC
CDR3: CASSEERGFSYEQYF
V: TRBV25-1
size: many
D: NA
J: TRBJ2-7

DNA: TGTGCCAGCAGCTGGACAGGGGATAGCAATCAGCCCCAGCATTTT
CDR3: CASSWTGDSNQPQHF
V: TRBV5-6
size: NA
D: TRBD1
J: TRBJ1-5

DNA: TGTGCTAGTGGTTTGACTAGCGGGGGCTGGGGGGATGAGCAGTTCTTC
CDR3: CASGLTSGGWGDEQFF
V: TRBV12-5
size: few
D: TRBD2
J: TRBJ2-1

DNA: TGTGCCAGCAGCCCACCCAGGGAGCATAACTATGGCTACACCTTC
CDR3: CASSPPREHNYGYTF
V: TRBV7-6
size: NA
D: NA
J: TRBJ1-2

DNA: TGTGCCAGCAGCACACTAGCTTGGGGATACAATGAGCAGTTCTTC
CDR3: CASSTLAWGYNEQFF
V: TRBV6-1
size: few
D: NA
J: TRBJ2-1

DNA: TGTGCCAGCAGCTTATTCCTAGGTCTCCAAGAGACCCAGTACTTC
CDR3: CASSLFLGLQETQYF
V: TRBV11-2
size: many
D: NA
J: TRBJ2-5

DNA: TGTGCCAGCAGCTCCACACGAACAGGGCAAACTGAAGCTTTCTTT
CDR3: CASSSTRTGQTEAFF
V: TRBV7-9
size: many
D: NA
J: TRBJ1-1

DNA: TGTGCCAGCAGTTATTCAGGGGAATACGAGCAGTACTTC
CDR3: CASSYSGEYEQYF
V: TRBV6-5
size: many
D: NA
J: TRBJ2-7